The 6 T cell receptor beta chains listed next were all sequenced from one sample in a study of shared clonotypes between healthy human individuals. Measured with immunoSEQ multiplex PCR; TCRdb has only the in-frame clones, and not every one. The repertoire holds approximately 2,000,000 clones, with roughly 92% as singletons. The specimen sequenced was naive CD4+ T cells from PBMCs. Subset denoted: CD45RA+ positively selected. The receptors here all came from a man between 18 and 29 years old in good health. Some clones in this sample may be carry-over from other donors' samples.

The chain combines TRBV5-1 with TRBJ2-1, with 9 bases identical to TRBD2. V dropped 7 bases and J dropped 6; count of bases not matched to a gene: 5. The CDR3 consists of 13 residues. Germline V gene data show CDR1 as SGHRS and CDR2 as YFSETQ. The CDR3 is CASSEAGGNEQFF. Here the CDR3 DNA reads TGCGCCAGCTCGGAAGCGGGAGGCAATGAGCAGTTCTTC.

The J gene is TRBJ1-5, the V gene TRBV11-3; D is perhaps TRBD1 (6 bases). Trimming removed 6 bases at V and 3 bases at J, with 21 bases between. The CDR3 length is 17 residues. The germline gives CDR1 SGHNT, CDR2 YENEEA. The CDR3 coding sequence is TGTGCCAGCAGTTACAGGGTCTCAGCAGATTTCAATCAGCCCCAGCATTTT. Translated: CASSYRVSADFNQPQHF.

V usage is TRBV28 and J usage is TRBJ1-3; the D gene is possibly TRBD1 (6 bases). Germline CDR1 is MDHEN and CDR2 is SYDVKM. The ends were cut back, 7 bases at V and 0 bases at J, with 10 bases in the middle. CDR3 length equals 14 residues. The CDR3 coding sequence is TGTGCCAGCATTCAGGGGTTCTCTGGAAACACCATATATTTT. Translation gives CASIQGFSGNTIYF.

V usage is TRBV2 and J usage is TRBJ2-3; tentatively, D is TRBD2 (6 bases). The germline gives CDR1 SNHLY, CDR2 FYNNEI. The CDR3 covers 13 residues. V lost 7 bases, J lost 3 bases, and 11 bases lay in between. In DNA, the CDR3 is TGTGCCAGCAAGACGGGAGTGACAGATACGCAGTATTTT. Translated, it gives CASKTGVTDTQYF.

For this clone: The sample holds other DNA sequences that translate to the same CDR3. In nucleotides, the CDR3 is TGTGCCAGCAGCGTAGGTGACAGGGGCTACGAGCAGTACTTC. Protein product: CASSVGDRGYEQYF. V is TRBV9 and J is TRBJ2-7, with TRBD1 identical over 8 bases. The CDR3 extends over 14 amino acids. Germline V gives CDR1 SGDLS, CDR2 YYNGEE. V dropped 0 bases and J dropped 3; count of bases not matched to a gene: 2.

The chain carries TRBV18 and TRBJ2-2, with D maybe TRBD2 (5 bases). Germline CDR1 is KGHSH and CDR2 is LQKENI. V shed 1 base and J shed 4 bases, with 13 bases lying between them. CDR3 length: 16 amino acids. The CDR3 bases are TGTGCCAGCTCACCACGAGGGAAGCCGGGCACCGGGGAGCTGTTTTTT. It codes for CASSPRGKPGTGELFF. The variable domain in full, with the rest retrieved from reference TRBV18 and TRBJ2-2, is NAGVMQNPRHLVRRRGQEARLRCSPMKGHSHVYWYRQLPEEGLKFMVYLQKENIIDESGMPKERFSAEFPKEGPSILRIQQVVRGDSAAYFCASSPRGKPGTGELFFGEGSRLTVL.